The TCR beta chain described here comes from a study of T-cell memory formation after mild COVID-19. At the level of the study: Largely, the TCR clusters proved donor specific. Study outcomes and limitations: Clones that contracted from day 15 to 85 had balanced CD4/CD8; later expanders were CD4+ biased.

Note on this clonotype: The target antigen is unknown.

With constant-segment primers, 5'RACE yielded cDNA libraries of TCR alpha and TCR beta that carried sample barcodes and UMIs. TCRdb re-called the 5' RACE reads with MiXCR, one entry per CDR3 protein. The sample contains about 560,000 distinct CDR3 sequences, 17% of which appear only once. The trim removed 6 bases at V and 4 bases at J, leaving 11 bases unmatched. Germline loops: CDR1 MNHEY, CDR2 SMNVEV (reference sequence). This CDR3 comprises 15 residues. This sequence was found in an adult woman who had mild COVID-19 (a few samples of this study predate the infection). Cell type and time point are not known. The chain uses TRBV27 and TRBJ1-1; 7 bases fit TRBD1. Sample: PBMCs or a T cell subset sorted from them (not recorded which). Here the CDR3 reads CASSQPRQGITEAFF. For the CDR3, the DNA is TGTGCCAGCAGCCAACCCCGACAGGGTATCACTGAAGCTTTCTTT.